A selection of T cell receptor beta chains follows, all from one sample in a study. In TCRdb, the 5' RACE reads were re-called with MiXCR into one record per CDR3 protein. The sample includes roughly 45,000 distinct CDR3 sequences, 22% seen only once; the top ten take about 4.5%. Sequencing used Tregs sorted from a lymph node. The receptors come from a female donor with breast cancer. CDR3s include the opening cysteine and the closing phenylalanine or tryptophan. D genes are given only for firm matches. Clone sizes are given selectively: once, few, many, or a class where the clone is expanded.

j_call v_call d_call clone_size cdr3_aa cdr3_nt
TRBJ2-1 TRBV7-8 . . CASSPPLRQVLYNEQFF TGTGCCAGCAGCCCACCACTAAGACAGGTTCTCTACAATGAGCAGTTCTTC
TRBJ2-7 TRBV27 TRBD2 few CASSPGTSGLAWGEQYF TGTGCCAGCAGTCCAGGGACTAGCGGGTTGGCTTGGGGCGAGCAGTACTTC
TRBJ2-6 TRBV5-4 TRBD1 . CASSGAGDRGSGANVLTF TGTGCCAGCAGCGGAGCTGGGGACAGGGGGTCAGGGGCCAACGTCCTGACTTTC
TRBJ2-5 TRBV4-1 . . CASSQRYQETQYF TGCGCCAGCAGCCAAAGGTACCAAGAGACCCAGTACTTC
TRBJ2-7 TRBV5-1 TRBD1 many CASSLWPRGEQYF TGCGCCAGCAGCTTGTGGCCCAGGGGGGAGCAGTACTTC
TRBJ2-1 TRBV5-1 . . CASSHPVAGDAYSEQLF TGCGCCAGCAGCCACCCGGTGGCAGGGGATGCCTACAGTGAGCAGCTCTTC
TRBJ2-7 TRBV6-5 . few CASRAPLIREQYF TGTGCCAGCAGGGCTCCCTTAATCCGCGAGCAGTACTTC
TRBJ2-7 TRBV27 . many CASSLWRNYEQYF TGTGCCAGCAGTTTATGGCGAAACTACGAGCAGTACTTC
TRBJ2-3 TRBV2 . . CASSPRRGTDTQYF TGTGCCAGCAGTCCCCGTCGGGGTACAGATACGCAGTATTTT
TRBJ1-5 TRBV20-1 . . CNAHLRGFGNQPQHF TGCAATGCCCACTTACGAGGGTTCGGTAATCAGCCCCAGCATTTT
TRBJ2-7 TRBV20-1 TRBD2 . CSARDFPFSGRAGYEQYF TGCAGTGCTAGAGATTTCCCCTTTAGCGGGAGGGCCGGGTACGAGCAGTACTTC
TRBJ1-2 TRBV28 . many CASSRGADYGYTF TGTGCCAGCAGTCGGGGAGCGGACTATGGCTACACCTTC
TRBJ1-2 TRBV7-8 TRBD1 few CASSLSPTGRYGYTF TGTGCCAGCAGCTTATCTCCGACAGGGCGCTATGGCTACACCTTC
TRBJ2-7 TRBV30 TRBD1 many CAWSVQQGAYEQYF TGTGCCTGGAGTGTACAGCAGGGGGCCTACGAGCAGTACTTC
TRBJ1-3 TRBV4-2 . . CASSQDPGNSGNTIYF TGTGCCAGCAGCCAAGATCCCGGCAACTCTGGAAACACCATATATTTT
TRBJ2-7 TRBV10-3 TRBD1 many CAITEAGGTYEQYF TGTGCCATCACCGAAGCAGGGGGAACCTACGAGCAGTACTTC